The clone carrying this T cell receptor (beta chain) has a handful of counts. What it binds is unknown. The V gene end was trimmed by 2 bases and the J gene end by 11 bases; junction bases not matched to a gene: 19. The germline CDR1 and CDR2 sequences are MNHEY and SVGEGT. The CDR3 spans 18 residues. Treatment reported: roughly 19 received Ad26.COV2.S at low or high dose, single or two shots; roughly 5 received placebo; per-sample allocation not given. Day 63 after the first injection of vaccine or placebo was the sampling time. The individual, an adult aged 18-55 years, was a donor in Boston. Expression of Wuhan-strain SARS-CoV-2 spike came from the Ad26 vector that formed the vaccine. Generated by immunoSEQ multiplex PCR, the TCRdb table keeps only in-frame clones and is missing some. The table shows about 350,000 clones, with about 87% occurring only once. This entry comes from a study of Ad26.COV2.S vaccination and SARS-CoV-2 variants. Study results and limitations: Relative to placebo recipients, vaccine recipients exhibited elevated spike-specific TCR breadth.

The source of this sequence is a person between 18 and 60 years old who received the Ad26.COV2.S COVID-19 vaccine or a placebo. The V gene is TRBV6-2 or TRBV6-3, the J gene TRBJ1-5; TRBD1 aligns across 9 bases. The sample consisted of peripheral blood, taken in a trial of Ad26.COV2.S vaccine versus placebo. The CDR3 DNA sequence: TGTGCCAGCAGTTACCCGAATACACAGGGGGCCCCCTTTCCGGCCCAGCATTTT. It is translated as CASSYPNTQGAPFPAQHF.